This entry describes one T cell receptor (beta chain). What it recognizes is unknown. The data stem from a study of CD8 T cells in Susac syndrome. Study-level points and caveats: By the study's own acknowledgment, its TCR sequencing and HLA analysis included relatively few individuals.

Random hexamers were used to reverse transcribe the RNA input (about 0.45 to 1 ug). An immunoSEQ multiplex PCR amplified TCR beta CDR3 over 54 Vbeta and 13 Jbeta. TCRdb redid the calling of the immunoSEQ multiplex PCR reads with MiXCR, one entry per CDR3 protein. The sample lists 180,000 or so distinct CDR3 sequences, approximately 94% occurring once. The CDR3 length is 15 residues. J lost 9 bases, V lost 9 bases, and 12 bases had no gene match. Germline-derived CDR1 and CDR2 are MNHEY and SVGEGT. Sequencing targeted TCR beta in T cells from blood (CD8+ and CD4+). Negative isolation yielded CD4+ and CD8+ T cells, and FACS enriched TEMRA cells.

Sequences were obtained from CD4+ T cells from PBMCs. This TCR came from a human donor in good health. This chain connects TRBV6-2 or TRBV6-3 to TRBJ2-1; 12 positions agree with TRBD2. CDR3 residues: CASRLAGVSWGEQFF. DNA of the CDR3: TGTGCCAGTAGACTAGCGGGAGTATCTTGGGGTGAGCAGTTCTTC.